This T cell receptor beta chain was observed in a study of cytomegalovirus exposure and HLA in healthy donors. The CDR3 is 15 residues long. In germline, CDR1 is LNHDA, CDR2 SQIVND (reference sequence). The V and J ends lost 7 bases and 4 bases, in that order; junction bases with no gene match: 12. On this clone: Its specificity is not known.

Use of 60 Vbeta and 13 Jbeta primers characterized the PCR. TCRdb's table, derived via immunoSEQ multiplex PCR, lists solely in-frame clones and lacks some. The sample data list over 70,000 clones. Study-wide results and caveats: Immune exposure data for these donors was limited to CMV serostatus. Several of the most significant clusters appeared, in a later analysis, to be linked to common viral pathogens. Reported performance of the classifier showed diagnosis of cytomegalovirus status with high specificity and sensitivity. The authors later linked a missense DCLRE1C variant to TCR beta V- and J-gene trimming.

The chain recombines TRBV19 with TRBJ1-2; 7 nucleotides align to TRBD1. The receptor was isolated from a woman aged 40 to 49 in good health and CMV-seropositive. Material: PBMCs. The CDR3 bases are TGTGCCAGTACTTTTGGACAGGCCAGGGCCTATGGCTACACCTTC. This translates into CASTFGQARAYGYTF. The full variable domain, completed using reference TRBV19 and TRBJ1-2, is DGGITQSPKYLFRKEGQNVTLSCEQNLNHDAMYWYRQDPGQGLRLIYYSQIVNDFQKGDIAEGYSVSREKKESFPLTVTSAQKNPTAFYLCASTFGQARAYGYTFGSGTRLTVV.